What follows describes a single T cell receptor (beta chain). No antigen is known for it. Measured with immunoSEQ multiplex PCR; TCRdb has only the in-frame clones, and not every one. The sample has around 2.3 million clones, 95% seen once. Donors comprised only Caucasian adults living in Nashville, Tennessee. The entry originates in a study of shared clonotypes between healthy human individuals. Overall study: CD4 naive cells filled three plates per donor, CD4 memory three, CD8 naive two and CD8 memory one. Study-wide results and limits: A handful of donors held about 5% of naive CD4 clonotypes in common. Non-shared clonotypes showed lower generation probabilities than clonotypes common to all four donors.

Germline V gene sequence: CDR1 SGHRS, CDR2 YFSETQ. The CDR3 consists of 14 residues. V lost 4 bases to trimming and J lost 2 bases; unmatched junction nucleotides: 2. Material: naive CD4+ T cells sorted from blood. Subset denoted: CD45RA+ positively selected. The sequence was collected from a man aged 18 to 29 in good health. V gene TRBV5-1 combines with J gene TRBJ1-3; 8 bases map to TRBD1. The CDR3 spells CASSGGQAGNTIYF. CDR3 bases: TGCGCCAGCAGCGGGGGACAGGCTGGAAACACCATATATTTT.